The rows below give T cell receptor beta chains drawn from one sample of a study of blood T cell repertoires in COVID-19. The assay was immunoSEQ multiplex PCR, and TCRdb's table has in-frame clones only and misses some. The sample comprises around 430,000 clones, 87% of which are singletons, and about 9.4% rests with the top ten. Material for sequencing was PBMCs or T cells enriched from blood (not recorded which). The receptors were gathered from a woman in her forties or fifties who had recovered from COVID-19. The CDR3 runs from the conserved cysteine through the conserved F or W. The order of the fields is D gene, J gene, V gene, CDR3 length, clone size, CDR3 DNA, CDR3 protein. The D gene is left open where the match is weak. Only some rows state a clone size, as once, few, many or a class for expanded clones.

d_gene: -; j_gene: TRBJ1-3; v_gene: TRBV7-2; len: 16; abundance: -; CDR3nt: TGTGCCAGCAGCTTAGTGGACATGGTCTTTGGAAACACCATATATTTT; CDR3aa: CASSLVDMVFGNTIYF
d_gene: TRBD1; j_gene: TRBJ1-2; v_gene: TRBV27; len: 11; abundance: -; CDR3nt: TGTTCGTGCACAGGGGACTATGGCTACACCTTC; CDR3aa: CSCTGDYGYTF
d_gene: -; j_gene: TRBJ2-1; v_gene: TRBV29-1; len: 13; abundance: -; CDR3nt: TGCAGCGTTGTATCGAGCTCCTACAATGAGCAGTTCTTC; CDR3aa: CSVVSSSYNEQFF
d_gene: TRBD1; j_gene: TRBJ1-5; v_gene: TRBV19; len: 17; abundance: once; CDR3nt: TGTGCCAGTAGTATTTACGGGACAGGGCTTTCCGGTCAGCCCCAGCATTTT; CDR3aa: CASSIYGTGLSGQPQHF
d_gene: -; j_gene: TRBJ1-2; v_gene: TRBV5-1; len: 15; abundance: -; CDR3nt: TGCGCCAGCGCTCTCGAAAACAGGGTCCAGAGTGGCTACACCTTC; CDR3aa: CASALENRVQSGYTF
d_gene: -; j_gene: TRBJ2-1; v_gene: TRBV9; len: 14; abundance: -; CDR3nt: TGTGCCAGCAGCCGGAGGGGAGCCTACAATGAGCAGTTCTTC; CDR3aa: CASSRRGAYNEQFF
d_gene: -; j_gene: TRBJ2-1; v_gene: TRBV6-2/TRBV6-3; len: 14; abundance: few; CDR3nt: TGTGCCAGCAGTTACTCCAACACCTACAATGAGCAGTTCTTC; CDR3aa: CASSYSNTYNEQFF
d_gene: TRBD1; j_gene: TRBJ1-3; v_gene: TRBV4-1; len: 17; abundance: many; CDR3nt: TGCGCCAGCAGCCAAGATGACGGACAGGGGGCTGGAAACACCATATATTTT; CDR3aa: CASSQDDGQGAGNTIYF
d_gene: TRBD1; j_gene: TRBJ2-7; v_gene: TRBV7-6; len: 14; abundance: -; CDR3nt: TGTGCCAGCAGTATGACAGGGGTCTCATCTGAGCAGTACTTC; CDR3aa: CASSMTGVSSEQYF
d_gene: TRBD1; j_gene: TRBJ1-1; v_gene: TRBV28; len: 15; abundance: -; CDR3nt: TGTGCCAGCAGATTACAGGGGGCTGTGGGCACTGAAGCTTTCTTT; CDR3aa: CASRLQGAVGTEAFF
d_gene: -; j_gene: TRBJ1-5; v_gene: TRBV27; len: 15; abundance: -; CDR3nt: TGTGCCAGCAGTTTAAACAGCAATAGCAATCAGCCCCAGCATTTT; CDR3aa: CASSLNSNSNQPQHF
d_gene: TRBD2; j_gene: TRBJ2-2; v_gene: TRBV6-2/TRBV6-3; len: 16; abundance: -; CDR3nt: TGTGCCAGCAGTTCCCTAGCGGGGGGGCCGCCCGGGGAGCTGTTTTTT; CDR3aa: CASSSLAGGPPGELFF
d_gene: TRBD2; j_gene: TRBJ2-3; v_gene: TRBV11-2; len: 17; abundance: -; CDR3nt: TGTGCCAGCAGCTTAGTCCTGCGGGGGAAGCCAACAGATACGCAGTATTTT; CDR3aa: CASSLVLRGKPTDTQYF
d_gene: TRBD2; j_gene: TRBJ2-3; v_gene: TRBV3-1/TRBV3-2; len: 14; abundance: -; CDR3nt: TGTGCCAGCAGCCAAATAGCGGGGGGAGATACGCAGTATTTT; CDR3aa: CASSQIAGGDTQYF
d_gene: TRBD2; j_gene: TRBJ2-1; v_gene: TRBV4-1; len: 17; abundance: -; CDR3nt: TGCGCCAGCAGCCAAGATAGGTCCGGGGGGGCTTACAATGAGCAGTTCTTC; CDR3aa: CASSQDRSGGAYNEQFF
d_gene: TRBD1; j_gene: TRBJ1-4; v_gene: TRBV28; len: 16; abundance: -; CDR3nt: TGTGCCAGCAGTTTCCGAGGACAGGGGACTACTGAAAAACTGTTTTTT; CDR3aa: CASSFRGQGTTEKLFF
d_gene: TRBD1; j_gene: TRBJ1-2; v_gene: TRBV12-5; len: 15; abundance: -; CDR3nt: TGTGCTAGTGGTTTGCCTCGGACAGGGCACTATGGCTACACCTTC; CDR3aa: CASGLPRTGHYGYTF
d_gene: -; j_gene: TRBJ1-4; v_gene: TRBV25-1; len: 16; abundance: -; CDR3nt: TGTGCCAGCAGTCCCAACCCCGCAGGGAATAACGAAAAACTGTTTTTT; CDR3aa: CASSPNPAGNNEKLFF
d_gene: -; j_gene: TRBJ1-5; v_gene: TRBV10-2; len: 16; abundance: -; CDR3nt: TGCGCCAGCAGTGGCTCAGGGGTAGGAGGCAATCAGCCCCAGCATTTT; CDR3aa: CASSGSGVGGNQPQHF
d_gene: -; j_gene: TRBJ1-2; v_gene: TRBV11-1; len: 13; abundance: -; CDR3nt: TGTGCCAGCAGCGAACAGGGAACGGGCGGCTACACCTTC; CDR3aa: CASSEQGTGGYTF
d_gene: TRBD1; j_gene: TRBJ1-6; v_gene: TRBV28; len: 15; abundance: -; CDR3nt: TGTGCCAGCACCCACCGGGACAGGAAAAATTCACCCCTCCACTTT; CDR3aa: CASTHRDRKNSPLHF
d_gene: TRBD1; j_gene: TRBJ1-6; v_gene: TRBV27; len: 16; abundance: -; CDR3nt: TGTGCCAGCAGTTTAACAGGGGGATCCTATAATTCACCCCTCCACTTT; CDR3aa: CASSLTGGSYNSPLHF
d_gene: TRBD1; j_gene: TRBJ1-1; v_gene: TRBV6-1; len: 17; abundance: -; CDR3nt: TGTGCCAGCAGTGGACAACAGGGGGCTAAAGTGAACACTGAAGCTTTCTTT; CDR3aa: CASSGQQGAKVNTEAFF
d_gene: -; j_gene: TRBJ2-7; v_gene: TRBV27; len: 16; abundance: once; CDR3nt: TGTGCCAGCAGTTTACTCGCGGGCAGGGACACCTACGAGCAGTACTTC; CDR3aa: CASSLLAGRDTYEQYF
d_gene: TRBD1; j_gene: TRBJ1-5; v_gene: TRBV30; len: 17; abundance: many; CDR3nt: TGTGCCTGGAGTGAAGACAGGGGAGGAGTGGGCAATCAGCCCCAGCATTTT; CDR3aa: CAWSEDRGGVGNQPQHF
d_gene: -; j_gene: TRBJ2-2; v_gene: TRBV4-3; len: 16; abundance: -; CDR3nt: TGCGCCAGCAGCCAAGATGCGGGGGCCAACACCGGGGAGCTGTTTTTT; CDR3aa: CASSQDAGANTGELFF
d_gene: TRBD2; j_gene: TRBJ2-3; v_gene: TRBV4-2; len: 17; abundance: once; CDR3nt: TGTGCCTGCGCGGGGCTAGCGGGGGGCGGGAGCACAGATACGCAGTATTTT; CDR3aa: CACAGLAGGGSTDTQYF
d_gene: TRBD1; j_gene: TRBJ1-4; v_gene: TRBV4-3; len: 15; abundance: -; CDR3nt: TGCGCCAGCAGCCAAAGGGGGCAGTCTAATGAAAAACTGTTTTTT; CDR3aa: CASSQRGQSNEKLFF
d_gene: TRBD2; j_gene: TRBJ2-3; v_gene: TRBV10-3; len: 15; abundance: -; CDR3nt: TGTGCCATCAGTGCTCTAGCGGGACTATCGGATACGCAGTATTTT; CDR3aa: CAISALAGLSDTQYF
d_gene: TRBD1; j_gene: TRBJ1-3; v_gene: TRBV7-2; len: 16; abundance: -; CDR3nt: TGTGCCAGCACCGACCCGGGACAGGGTTGGGGAAACACCATATATTTT; CDR3aa: CASTDPGQGWGNTIYF
d_gene: TRBD1; j_gene: TRBJ2-7; v_gene: TRBV30; len: 13; abundance: -; CDR3nt: TGTGCCGGCCGGGACAGGGGATTCTACGAGCAGTACTTC; CDR3aa: CAGRDRGFYEQYF
d_gene: TRBD1; j_gene: TRBJ1-3; v_gene: TRBV4-2; len: 20; abundance: -; CDR3nt: TGTGCCAGCAGCCAAGATCCCGTCGAGACAGGGACAAACTTTGGAAACACCATATATTTT; CDR3aa: CASSQDPVETGTNFGNTIYF
d_gene: TRBD2; j_gene: TRBJ2-3; v_gene: TRBV4-1; len: 16; abundance: -; CDR3nt: TGCGCCAGCAGCCAAGGGGTAGCGGGAGCCACAGATACGCAGTATTTT; CDR3aa: CASSQGVAGATDTQYF
d_gene: -; j_gene: TRBJ1-6; v_gene: TRBV7-9; len: 17; abundance: -; CDR3nt: TGTGCCAGCAGCTCCAATCAGGGGAGCTCCTATAATTCACCCCTCCACTTT; CDR3aa: CASSSNQGSSYNSPLHF
d_gene: -; j_gene: TRBJ1-1; v_gene: TRBV7-3; len: 13; abundance: -; CDR3nt: TGTGCCAGCAGCTTAGTTCTGGGGGGAGAAGCTTTCTTT; CDR3aa: CASSLVLGGEAFF
d_gene: -; j_gene: TRBJ1-5; v_gene: TRBV9; len: 15; abundance: -; CDR3nt: TGTGCCAGCAGCGGCAGAGGTTTTAGCAATCAGCCCCAGCATTTT; CDR3aa: CASSGRGFSNQPQHF
d_gene: TRBD1; j_gene: TRBJ1-5; v_gene: TRBV27; len: 16; abundance: -; CDR3nt: TGTGCCAGCAGTTCAGGGGGACGGCCTGGCAATCAGCCCCAGCATTTT; CDR3aa: CASSSGGRPGNQPQHF
d_gene: -; j_gene: TRBJ1-2; v_gene: TRBV27; len: 13; abundance: -; CDR3nt: TGTGCCAGCAGTTCCCTAGACTCGTATGGCTACACCTTC; CDR3aa: CASSSLDSYGYTF
d_gene: TRBD1; j_gene: TRBJ1-6; v_gene: TRBV3-1/TRBV3-2; len: 16; abundance: -; CDR3nt: TGTGCCAGCAGCCATACGCCGGCAGGGGGATATTCACCCCTCCACTTT; CDR3aa: CASSHTPAGGYSPLHF
d_gene: -; j_gene: TRBJ2-1; v_gene: TRBV27; len: 11; abundance: -; CDR3nt: TGTGCCAGCAGTCAGTACAATGAGCAGTTCTTC; CDR3aa: CASSQYNEQFF
d_gene: -; j_gene: TRBJ1-1; v_gene: TRBV27; len: 13; abundance: once; CDR3nt: TGTGCCAGCAACAGGTGGGGAAGCACTGAAGCTTTCTTT; CDR3aa: CASNRWGSTEAFF
d_gene: -; j_gene: TRBJ1-4; v_gene: TRBV6-2/TRBV6-3; len: 19; abundance: -; CDR3nt: TGTGCCAGCAGTTACTCGATCGCAGGGGCCTCTGGAACTAATGAAAAACTGTTTTTT; CDR3aa: CASSYSIAGASGTNEKLFF
d_gene: TRBD1; j_gene: TRBJ1-4; v_gene: TRBV2; len: 15; abundance: -; CDR3nt: TGTGCCAGCAGTGCTACAGGGGGCTTAAGTGAAAAACTGTTTTTT; CDR3aa: CASSATGGLSEKLFF
d_gene: TRBD1; j_gene: TRBJ1-2; v_gene: TRBV30; len: 15; abundance: -; CDR3nt: TGTGCCTGCTCTCTTTCGAGGCAGGGGGCCGATGGCTACACCTTC; CDR3aa: CACSLSRQGADGYTF
d_gene: -; j_gene: TRBJ2-1; v_gene: TRBV19; len: 17; abundance: -; CDR3nt: TGTGCCAGTAGTATAATGAACGCGGTCAGCTCCTACAATGAGCAGTTCTTC; CDR3aa: CASSIMNAVSSYNEQFF